The 4 T cell receptor beta chains in this list originate from one sample, sequenced in a study of blood T cell repertoires in COVID-19. Here immunoSEQ multiplex PCR was the method, and the copy in TCRdb shows in-frame clones only, minus some. The table lists 250,000 to 300,000 clones, around 88% of them singletons, with 8.8% in the top ten. The sample consisted of PBMCs or T cells enriched from blood (not recorded which). Receptors originate from a man aged 35-49 years who had recovered from COVID-19.

V usage is TRBV6-5 and J usage is TRBJ2-3, with TRBD2 as a possible D gene (5 bases). The CDR3 totals 14 residues. The V gene's germline CDR1 is MNHEY and CDR2 SVGAGI. V dropped 0 bases and J dropped 5 bases, with 9 bases sitting between them. CDR3 sequence: CASSYSTGRDTQYF. CDR3 DNA sequence: TGTGCCAGCAGTTACTCGACGGGGAGAGATACGCAGTATTTT.

This sequence joins TRBV5-5 and TRBJ2-7; TRBD1 might be the D (7 bases). This CDR3 has 17 residues. Trimming removed 0 bases at V and 4 bases at J, with 20 bases between. Germline V gene data show CDR1 as SGHKS and CDR2 as YYEKEE (reference sequence). CDR3 nucleotide sequence: TGTGCCAGCAGCTTGGAACCGGACAGGAGGGGTATTTACGAGCAGTACTTC. Translated, it gives CASSLEPDRRGIYEQYF.

The chain joins TRBV11-2 to TRBJ2-1, with TRBD2 identical over 10 bases. With V trimmed by 6 bases and J by 6 bases, 8 bases remained unmatched. Germline V gene sequence: CDR1 SGHAT, CDR2 FQNNGV. The CDR3 has 15 residues. CDR3 bases: TGTGCCAGCAGGGCTAGCGGGAGCGCTGGCAATGAGCAGTTCTTC. Protein: CASRASGSAGNEQFF. Filled out from reference TRBV11-2 and TRBJ2-1, the complete variable domain reads EAGVAQSPRYKIIEKRQSVAFWCNPISGHATLYWYQQILGQGPKLLIQFQNNGVVDDSQLPKDRFSAERLKGVDSTLKIQPAKLEDSAVYLCASRASGSAGNEQFFGPGTRLTVL.

This clone was observed once. J is TRBJ2-1 and V is TRBV5-1, with D possibly matching TRBD1 (5 bases). Looked up from germline, CDR1 is SGHRS and CDR2 is YFSETQ. Trimming cost V 0 bases and J 5 bases, with 12 bases left between them. The CDR3 is 15 amino acids. This CDR3 reads CASSLVPGRDNEQFF. The CDR3 region has the DNA TGCGCCAGCAGCTTGGTGCCAGGGCGTGACAATGAGCAGTTCTTC.